This T cell receptor beta chain is from a study of cytomegalovirus exposure and HLA in healthy donors. Trimming cost V 2 bases and J 3 bases, with 11 bases left between them. The length of the CDR3 is 14 residues. CDR1 KGHSH and CDR2 LQKENI come from the germline V gene. Researchers ran the PCR with 60 Vbeta and 13 Jbeta primers. The table came from immunoSEQ multiplex PCR; TCRdb's copy has only in-frame clones and leaves some out. Among about 150,000 clones listed, approximately 80% were seen once. The sample holds one count of this clone. Material: PBMCs. The receptor was isolated from a man aged 25 to 45 in good health and CMV-seropositive. The V call is TRBV18, the J call TRBJ2-7, with D unclear. The CDR3 is CASSPMAENYEQYF. DNA for the CDR3: TGTGCCAGCTCACCAATGGCGGAGAACTACGAGCAGTACTTC.